These 9 T cell receptor beta chains were all obtained from the same sample, sequenced in a study of blood T cell repertoires in COVID-19. TCRdb keeps only in-frame clones here, not all; method: immunoSEQ multiplex PCR. The sample includes 100,000 to 150,000 clones, around 84% of them seen just once. Sequencing used PBMCs or T cells enriched from blood (not recorded which). These receptors all come from a man aged 35-49 years with acute COVID-19.

V and J are TRBV5-1 and TRBJ1-3, with D possibly matching TRBD1 (5 bases). Germline V CDR1 and CDR2: SGHRS, YFSETQ. V dropped 0 bases and J dropped 7 bases, with 8 bases sitting between them. The CDR3 is 13 residues long. CDR3 in DNA: TGCGCCAGCAGCTTGGAGGACAAGAACACCATATATTTT. Residues: CASSLEDKNTIYF. Drawing the rest from reference TRBV5-1 and TRBJ1-3, the complete variable domain is KAGVTQTPRYLIKTRGQQVTLSCSPISGHRSVSWYQQTPGQGLQFLFEYFSETQRNKGNFPGRFSGRQFSNSRSEMNVSTLELGDSALYLCASSLEDKNTIYFGEGSWLTVV.

The chain uses TRBV27 and TRBJ1-2; weak D call: TRBD1 (5 bases). V lost 4 bases and J 6 bases, leaving 12 bases between the germline ends. CDR1 is MNHEY and CDR2 is SMNVEV in the germline V gene (reference sequence). The CDR3 sequence is 13 residues long. The CDR3 DNA reads TGTGCCAGCAGTTCCCAGGGCAGAGATGGCTACACCTTC. This codes for CASSSQGRDGYTF.

The chain has TRBV7-9 and TRBJ2-2, with D perhaps matching TRBD1 (6 bases). Trimming stripped 4 bases from V and 0 bases from J, with 9 bases between. CDR1 and CDR2 (germline): SEHNR, FQNEAQ (reference sequence). The CDR3 is 15 residues long. The CDR3 protein is CASSSDSSNTGELFF. CDR3 nucleotides: TGTGCCAGCAGCTCGGACAGTTCGAACACCGGGGAGCTGTTTTTT.

The chain couples TRBV7-3 to TRBJ2-5; 8 nucleotides align to TRBD2. The CDR3 loop spans 15 amino acids. The germline CDR1 and CDR2 sequences are SGHTA and FQGTGA. J lost 3 bases, V lost 5 bases, and 8 bases had no gene match. Here the CDR3 DNA reads TGTGCCAGCAGCCCCTTGGGAGCGGGAGAAGAGACCCAGTACTTC. The encoded protein is CASSPLGAGEETQYF.

This chain joins TRBV5-4 and TRBJ2-3, with TRBD2 matching 8 bases. The CDR3 length is 14 residues. V shed 4 bases, J shed 2 bases, and the junction held 3 bases outside the gene matches. Germline CDR1 is SGHNT and CDR2 is YYREEE (reference sequence). CDR3 loop: CASSGRGDTDTQYF. As DNA, the CDR3 is TGTGCCAGCAGCGGGCGGGGGGACACAGATACGCAGTATTTT.

The genes are TRBV18 and TRBJ2-7; TRBD1 matches 10 bases. The CDR3 contains 16 residues. The trim removed 3 bases at V and 6 bases at J, leaving 11 bases unmatched. Germline V CDR1 and CDR2: KGHSH, LQKENI. CDR3 loop: CASSPRRRDRGIEQYF. The CDR3, as DNA: TGTGCCAGCTCACCTCGCAGGCGGGACAGGGGTATCGAGCAGTACTTC.

V and J are TRBV28 and TRBJ1-5; D ambiguous. Germline CDR1 is MDHEN and CDR2 is SYDVKM. This CDR3 contains 14 residues. The V gene lost 2 bases and the J gene lost 0 bases, with 5 bases spanning the gap. The CDR3 sequence is CASSLGGSNQPQHF. CDR3 nucleotide sequence: TGTGCCAGCAGTTTAGGCGGTAGCAATCAGCCCCAGCATTTT.

This clone was detected only once. The V call is TRBV12-3 or TRBV12-4, the J call TRBJ1-6; 9 bases align to TRBD1. V trimming: 6 bases; J trimming: 10 bases; junction bases outside the gene matches: 4. The CDR3 consists of 13 residues. The CDR3, as DNA: TGTGCCAGCAGCCGGGACAGGGACTCACCCCTCCACTTT. Residues: CASSRDRDSPLHF.

The chain uses TRBV16 and TRBJ2-4, with D tentatively TRBD2 (5 bases). Deletions cut 3 bases from V and 9 bases from J, with 12 bases between. In germline, CDR1 is KGHSY, CDR2 FQNENV. The CDR3 contains 13 residues. The CDR3 DNA reads TGTGCCAGCAGCCATGAGGGAGATGGCATTCAGTACTTC. Its translation is CASSHEGDGIQYF. The complete variable domain, with remaining parts taken from reference TRBV16 and TRBJ2-4, reads GEEVAQTPKHLVRGEGQKAKLYCAPIKGHSYVFWYQQVLKNEFKFLISFQNENVFDETGMPKERFSAKCLPNSPCSLEIQATKLEDSAVYFCASSHEGDGIQYFGAGTRLSVL.